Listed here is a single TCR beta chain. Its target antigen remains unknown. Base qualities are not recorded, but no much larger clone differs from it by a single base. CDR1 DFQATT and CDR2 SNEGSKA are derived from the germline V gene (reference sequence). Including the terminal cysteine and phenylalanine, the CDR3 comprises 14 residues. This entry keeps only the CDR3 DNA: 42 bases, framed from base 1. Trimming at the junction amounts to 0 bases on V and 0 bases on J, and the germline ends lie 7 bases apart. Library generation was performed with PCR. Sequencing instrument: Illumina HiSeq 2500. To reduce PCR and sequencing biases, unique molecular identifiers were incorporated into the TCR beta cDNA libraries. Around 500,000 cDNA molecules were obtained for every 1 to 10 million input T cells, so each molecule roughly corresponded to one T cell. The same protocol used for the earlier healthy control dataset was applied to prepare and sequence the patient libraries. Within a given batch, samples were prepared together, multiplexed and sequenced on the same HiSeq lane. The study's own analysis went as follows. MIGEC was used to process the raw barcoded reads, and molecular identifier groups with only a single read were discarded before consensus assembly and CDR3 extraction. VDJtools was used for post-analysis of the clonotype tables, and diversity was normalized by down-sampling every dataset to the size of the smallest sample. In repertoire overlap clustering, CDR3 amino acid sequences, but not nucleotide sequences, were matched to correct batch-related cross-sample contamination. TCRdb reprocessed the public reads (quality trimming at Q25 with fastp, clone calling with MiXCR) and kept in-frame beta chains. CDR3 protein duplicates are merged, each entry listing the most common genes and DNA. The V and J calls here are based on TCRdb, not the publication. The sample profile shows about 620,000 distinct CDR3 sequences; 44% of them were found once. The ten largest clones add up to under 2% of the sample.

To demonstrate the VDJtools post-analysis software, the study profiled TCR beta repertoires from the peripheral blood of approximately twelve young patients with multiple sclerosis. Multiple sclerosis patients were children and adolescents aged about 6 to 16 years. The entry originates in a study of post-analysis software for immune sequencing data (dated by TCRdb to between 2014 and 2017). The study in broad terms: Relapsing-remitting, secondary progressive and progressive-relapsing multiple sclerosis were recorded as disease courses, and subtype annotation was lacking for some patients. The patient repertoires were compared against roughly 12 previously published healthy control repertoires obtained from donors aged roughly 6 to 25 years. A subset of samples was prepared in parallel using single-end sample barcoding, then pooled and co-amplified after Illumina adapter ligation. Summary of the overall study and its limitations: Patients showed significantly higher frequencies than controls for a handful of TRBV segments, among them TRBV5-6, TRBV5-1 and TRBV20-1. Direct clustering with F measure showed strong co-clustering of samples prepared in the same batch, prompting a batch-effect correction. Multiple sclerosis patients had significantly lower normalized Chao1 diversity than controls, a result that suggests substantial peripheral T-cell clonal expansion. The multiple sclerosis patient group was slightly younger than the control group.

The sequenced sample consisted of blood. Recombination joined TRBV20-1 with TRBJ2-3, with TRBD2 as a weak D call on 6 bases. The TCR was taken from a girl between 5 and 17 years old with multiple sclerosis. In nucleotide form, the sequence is TGCAGTGCTAGAGAACGGGAGAGCACAGATACGCAGTATTTT. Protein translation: CSARERESTDTQYF.